This section outlines one T cell receptor (beta chain) sequence together with its context. This record belongs to a study of cytomegalovirus exposure and HLA in healthy donors. Use of 60 Vbeta and 13 Jbeta primers characterized the PCR. Using immunoSEQ multiplex PCR, the repertoire was profiled, and TCRdb retains in-frame clones only, with some absent. Here the sample spans approximately 110,000 clones, roughly two thirds being singletons. This CDR3 spans 18 amino acids. J was trimmed by 3 bases and V by 2 bases; bases with no gene match: 14. Germline V gene sequence: CDR1 SEHNR, CDR2 FQNEAQ (reference sequence).

This TCR was sampled from a man younger than 40 in good health and CMV-seronegative. Sequenced: PBMCs. The V gene is TRBV7-9, the J gene TRBJ2-3; TRBD2 aligns across 7 bases. CDR3 region: CASSLTRPLAVSTDTQYF. The CDR3, as DNA: TGTGCCAGCAGCTTAACCCGCCCGCTAGCGGTATCAACAGATACGCAGTATTTT.